This T cell receptor (beta chain) was found in a study of cytomegalovirus exposure and HLA in healthy donors. Findings and limits, study-wide: The authors listed 164 TCR beta chains as cytomegalovirus-associated. Both high specificity and high sensitivity reportedly marked the classifier's diagnosis of cytomegalovirus status.

Primers for the PCR totalled 60 Vbeta and 13 Jbeta. Original methodology: There were about 80 million unique TCR beta chains by a later count, and approximately 11 million of them were shared. Using immunoSEQ multiplex PCR, the repertoire was profiled, and TCRdb retains in-frame clones only, with some absent. V and J calls and clone size are those listed in that table; D and trimming were worked out from the DNA. The table has 35,000 to 40,000 clones, about 66% seen once. This clone appeared a single time. The target antigen is unknown. This TCR derives from a man aged 50 or older in good health and CMV-seropositive. Sequencing used PBMCs.

CDR3 protein: CASSPGLSGEQYF. Written as DNA, the CDR3 is TGCGCCAGCAGCCCGGGACTTTCGGGGGAGCAGTACTTC. V usage is TRBV5-1 and J usage is TRBJ2-7, with TRBD2 as a possible D gene (6 bases). CDR1 SGHRS and CDR2 YFSETQ come from the germline V gene. The CDR3 is 13 residues long. With 4 bases removed from V and 7 bases from J, the gap between germline ends came to 15 bases.